The 4 T cell receptor beta chains below come from one sample, sequenced in a study of identical twins. MiXCR, applied by TCRdb to the 5' RACE reads, yields one record per CDR3 protein. The sample lists under 1 million distinct CDR3 sequences, 10% to 15% seen once, with 1.5% to 2% in the top ten. These data were also reused for a study on yellow fever vaccine responses in identical twins.

The sample comprised PBMCs. These TCRs come from a young woman in good health.

This sequence joins TRBV27 and TRBJ1-2; TRBD1 might be the D (6 bases). With 4 bases removed from V and 4 bases from J, the gap between germline ends came to 22 bases. The CDR3 contains 17 residues. Germline V gene sequence: CDR1 MNHEY, CDR2 SMNVEV (reference sequence). CDR3 nucleotides: TGTGCCAGCAGTTCCTTCAACGGGCCGCCGGGGGCCTATGGCTACACCTTC. It yields the protein CASSSFNGPPGAYGYTF.

In this sample, this clonotype turned up a few times. The J gene is TRBJ2-2, the V gene TRBV6-1; TRBD2 is a possible D gene (5 bases). V was clipped by 6 bases and J by 1 base, with 12 bases between them. Germline V gives CDR1 MNHNS, CDR2 SASEGT. The CDR3 extends over 15 amino acids. The CDR3 nucleotides read TGTGCCAGCAGCCCATTCGCGGGGAACACCGGGGAGCTGTTTTTT. This encodes CASSPFAGNTGELFF.

This clonotype has ten or more counts. The chain uses TRBV20-1 and TRBJ2-7; unclear D gene. The CDR3 is 13 residues long. The V end was cut by 3 bases, the J end by 5 bases, with 14 bases between. Germline V gene data show CDR1 as DFQATT and CDR2 as SNEGSKA (reference sequence). CDR3: CSASSLKDHEQYV. In DNA form, the CDR3 reads TGCAGTGCTAGCTCATTGAAGGACCACGAGCAGTACGTC.

This clonotype was picked up a small number of times. The chain is built from TRBV10-2 and TRBJ2-7, with 9 bases matching TRBD2. Per the germline V gene, CDR1 is WSHSY and CDR2 is SAAADI. The CDR3 extends over 14 amino acids. J lost 2 bases, V lost 3 bases, and 2 bases had no gene match. The CDR3 sequence is CASSEAGGPYEQYV. CDR3 DNA sequence: TGCGCCAGCAGTGAAGCGGGGGGCCCCTACGAGCAGTACGTC.